The 2 T cell receptor beta chains listed next were all sequenced from one sample in a study of blood T cell repertoires in COVID-19. The data were produced by immunoSEQ multiplex PCR, yet TCRdb's version contains in-frame clones alone and is incomplete. The repertoire holds approximately 200,000 clones, with roughly 90% as singletons. Sample: peripheral blood. These TCRs come from a woman aged 45-60 years with acute or convalescent COVID-19.

The chain uses TRBV27 and TRBJ2-3; D unresolved. Trimming stripped 1 base from V and 2 bases from J, with 7 bases between. Germline V lookup: CDR1 MNHEY, CDR2 SMNVEV (reference sequence). This CDR3 region has 14 residues. As DNA, the CDR3 is TGTGCCAGCAGTTTATATGGGCTCACAGATACGCAGTATTTT. It translates to CASSLYGLTDTQYF.

The V call is TRBV6-5, the J call TRBJ2-3, with D possibly being TRBD1 (5 bases). Trimming left V 4 bases short and J 4 bases short, with 9 bases between. The CDR3 is 13 residues long. Germline CDR1 and CDR2: MNHEY and SVGAGI. The DNA for the CDR3 is TGTGCCAGCAGTTGGCAGGGATCAGATACGCAGTATTTT. It specifies CASSWQGSDTQYF.